This record concerns one T cell receptor beta chain sequence. Its antigen is undetermined. The record originates from a study of shared clonotypes between healthy human individuals. Broader study findings: Represented diversity (both genetic and exposure-history) was limited by the small number of donors.

The study separated CD4+ cells into CD45RA+ naive and CD45RA-negative memory subsets. The ends lost 2 bases at V and 5 bases at J; junction bases unmatched: 9. There are 15 residues in the CDR3. The germline gives CDR1 SGHRS, CDR2 YFSETQ. In the original workflow: For the immunoSEQ data, sequences were junction-only without quality scores, so filtering differed. Only in-frame clones appear in the TCRdb table, and some are missing; sequencing was by immunoSEQ multiplex PCR. V and J calls plus clone size are reproduced from that table; the DNA served to infer D and trimming. The sample lists 1.4 million or so clones; about 98.5% were seen once.

The genes are TRBV5-1 and TRBJ2-5; 7 bases are a match to TRBD1. The sequencing sample was made of naive CD4+ T cells sorted from blood. Subset defined: CD45RA+ positively selected. The TCR was taken from a man aged 25-45 years in good health. The CDR3 protein is CASSFGDSRRETQYF. CDR3 nucleotides: TGCGCCAGCAGCTTCGGGGACAGCCGACGGGAGACCCAGTACTTC.